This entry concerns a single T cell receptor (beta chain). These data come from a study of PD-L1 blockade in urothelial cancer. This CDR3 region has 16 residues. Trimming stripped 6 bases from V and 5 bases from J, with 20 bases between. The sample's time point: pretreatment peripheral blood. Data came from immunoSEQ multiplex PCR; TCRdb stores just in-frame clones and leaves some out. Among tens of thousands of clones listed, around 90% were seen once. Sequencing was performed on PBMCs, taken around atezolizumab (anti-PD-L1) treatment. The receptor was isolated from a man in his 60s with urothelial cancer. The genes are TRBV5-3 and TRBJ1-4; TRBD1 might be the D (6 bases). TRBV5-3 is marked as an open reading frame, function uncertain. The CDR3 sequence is CARKRTFGQSNEKLFF. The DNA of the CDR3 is TGTGCCAGAAAAAGGACTTTCGGACAGAGCAATGAAAAACTGTTTTTT.